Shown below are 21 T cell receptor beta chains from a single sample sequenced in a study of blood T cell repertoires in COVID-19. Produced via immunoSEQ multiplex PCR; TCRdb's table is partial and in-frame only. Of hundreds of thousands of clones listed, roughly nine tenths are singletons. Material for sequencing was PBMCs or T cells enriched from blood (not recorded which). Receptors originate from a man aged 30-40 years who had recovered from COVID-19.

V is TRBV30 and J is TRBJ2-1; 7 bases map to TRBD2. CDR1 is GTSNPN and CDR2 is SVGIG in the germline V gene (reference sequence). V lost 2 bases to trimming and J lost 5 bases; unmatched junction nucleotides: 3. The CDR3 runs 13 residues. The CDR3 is CAWSLAGDNEQFF. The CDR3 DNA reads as TGTGCCTGGAGTCTGGCGGGGGACAATGAGCAGTTCTTC.

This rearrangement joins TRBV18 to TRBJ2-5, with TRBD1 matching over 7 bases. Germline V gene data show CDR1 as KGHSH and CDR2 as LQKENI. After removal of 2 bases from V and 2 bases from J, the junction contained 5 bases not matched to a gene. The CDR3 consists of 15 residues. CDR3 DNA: TGTGCCAGCTCACCATGGGACAGTTATCAAGAGACCCAGTACTTC. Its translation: CASSPWDSYQETQYF. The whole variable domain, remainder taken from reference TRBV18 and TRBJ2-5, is NAGVMQNPRHLVRRRGQEARLRCSPMKGHSHVYWYRQLPEEGLKFMVYLQKENIIDESGMPKERFSAEFPKEGPSILRIQQVVRGDSAAYFCASSPWDSYQETQYFGPGTRLLVL.

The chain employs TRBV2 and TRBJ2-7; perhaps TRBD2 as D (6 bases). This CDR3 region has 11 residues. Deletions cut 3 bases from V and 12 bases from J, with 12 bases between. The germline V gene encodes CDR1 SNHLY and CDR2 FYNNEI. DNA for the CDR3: TGTGCCAGCAGTGATCTGGAGGGTGCGTACTTC. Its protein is CASSDLEGAYF.

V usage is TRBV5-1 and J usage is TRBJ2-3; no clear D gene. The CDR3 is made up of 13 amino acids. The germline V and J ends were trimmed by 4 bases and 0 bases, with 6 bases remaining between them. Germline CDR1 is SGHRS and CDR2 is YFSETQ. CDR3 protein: CASSTGSTDTQYF. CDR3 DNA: TGCGCCAGCAGCACTGGTAGCACAGATACGCAGTATTTT. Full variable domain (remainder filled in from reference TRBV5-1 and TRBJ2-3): KAGVTQTPRYLIKTRGQQVTLSCSPISGHRSVSWYQQTPGQGLQFLFEYFSETQRNKGNFPGRFSGRQFSNSRSEMNVSTLELGDSALYLCASSTGSTDTQYFGPGTRLTVL.

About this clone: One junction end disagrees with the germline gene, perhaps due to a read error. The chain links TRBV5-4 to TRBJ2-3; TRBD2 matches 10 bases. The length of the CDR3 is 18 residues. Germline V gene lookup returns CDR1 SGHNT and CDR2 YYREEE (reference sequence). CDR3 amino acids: CASRLGLSGGVGTDTQYF. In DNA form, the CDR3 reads TGTGCCAGCAGGTTGGGACTAAGCGGGGGGGTAGGCACAGATACGCAGTATTTT.

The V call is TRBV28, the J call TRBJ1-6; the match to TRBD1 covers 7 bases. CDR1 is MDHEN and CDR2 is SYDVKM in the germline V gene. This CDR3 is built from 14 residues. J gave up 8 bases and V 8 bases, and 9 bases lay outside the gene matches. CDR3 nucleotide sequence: TGTGCCAGCGTCTCAGGGGGGTATGATTCACCCCTCCACTTT. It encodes CASVSGGYDSPLHF.

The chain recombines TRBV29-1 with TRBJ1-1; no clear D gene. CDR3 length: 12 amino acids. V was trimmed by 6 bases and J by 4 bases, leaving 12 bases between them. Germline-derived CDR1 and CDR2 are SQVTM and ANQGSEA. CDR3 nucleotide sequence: TGCAGCGTAGCTGGACTGGGCACTGAAGCTTTCTTT. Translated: CSVAGLGTEAFF.

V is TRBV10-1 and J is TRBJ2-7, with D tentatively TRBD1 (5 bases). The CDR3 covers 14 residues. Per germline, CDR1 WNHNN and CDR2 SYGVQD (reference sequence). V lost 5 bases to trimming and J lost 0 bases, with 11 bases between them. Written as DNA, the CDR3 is TGCGCCAGCAGTAAAATGGACACCTCCTACGAGCAGTACTTC. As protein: CASSKMDTSYEQYF.

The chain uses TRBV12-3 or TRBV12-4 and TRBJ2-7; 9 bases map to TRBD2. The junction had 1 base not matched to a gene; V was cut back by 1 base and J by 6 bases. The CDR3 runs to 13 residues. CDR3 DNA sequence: TGTGCCAGCAGTTTAGGGCGGGAGGGCGAGCAGTACTTC. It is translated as CASSLGREGEQYF.

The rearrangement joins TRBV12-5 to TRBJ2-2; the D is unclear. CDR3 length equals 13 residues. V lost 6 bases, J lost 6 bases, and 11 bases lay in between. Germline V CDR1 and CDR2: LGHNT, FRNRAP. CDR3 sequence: CASGEMGAGELFF. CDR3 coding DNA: TGTGCTAGTGGGGAAATGGGCGCCGGGGAGCTGTTTTTT.

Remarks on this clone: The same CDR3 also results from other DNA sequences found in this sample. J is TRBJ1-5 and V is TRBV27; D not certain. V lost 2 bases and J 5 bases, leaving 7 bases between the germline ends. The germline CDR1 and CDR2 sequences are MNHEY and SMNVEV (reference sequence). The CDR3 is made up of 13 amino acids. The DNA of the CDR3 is TGTGCCAGCAGTTTAACTGGTGATCAGCCCCAGCATTTT. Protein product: CASSLTGDQPQHF.

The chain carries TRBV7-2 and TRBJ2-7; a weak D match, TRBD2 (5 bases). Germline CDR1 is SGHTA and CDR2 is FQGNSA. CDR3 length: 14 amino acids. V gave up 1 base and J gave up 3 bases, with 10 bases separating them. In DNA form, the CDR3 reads TGTGCCAGCAGCTTAGTAGGAGGACTCTACGAGCAGTACTTC. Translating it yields CASSLVGGLYEQYF.

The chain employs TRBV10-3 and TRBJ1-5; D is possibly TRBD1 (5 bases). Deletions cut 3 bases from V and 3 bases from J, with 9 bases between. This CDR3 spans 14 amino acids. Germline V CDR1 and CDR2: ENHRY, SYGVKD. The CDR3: CAISEDSSNQPQHF. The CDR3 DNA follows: TGTGCCATCAGTGAAGACAGCTCCAATCAGCCCCAGCATTTT.

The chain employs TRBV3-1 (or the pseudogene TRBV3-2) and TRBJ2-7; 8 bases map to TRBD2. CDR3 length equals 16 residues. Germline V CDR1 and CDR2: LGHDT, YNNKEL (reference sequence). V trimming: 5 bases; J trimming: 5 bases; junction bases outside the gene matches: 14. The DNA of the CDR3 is TGTGCCAGCAGCACCTACCCCAGCGGGAGTACCCACGAGCAGTACTTC. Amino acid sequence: CASSTYPSGSTHEQYF.

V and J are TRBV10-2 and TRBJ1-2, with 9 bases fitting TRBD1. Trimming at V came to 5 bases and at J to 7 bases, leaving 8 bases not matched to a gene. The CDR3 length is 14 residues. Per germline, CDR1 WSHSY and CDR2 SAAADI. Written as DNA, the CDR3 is TGCGCCAGCAGTTCGGGACAGGGTGTAGGTGGCTACACCTTC. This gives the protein CASSSGQGVGGYTF.

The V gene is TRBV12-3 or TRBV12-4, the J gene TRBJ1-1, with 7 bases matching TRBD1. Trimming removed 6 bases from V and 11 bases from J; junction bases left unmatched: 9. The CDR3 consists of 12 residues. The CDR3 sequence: CASSRQGRDAFF. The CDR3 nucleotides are TGTGCCAGCAGCAGACAGGGCCGCGACGCTTTCTTT.

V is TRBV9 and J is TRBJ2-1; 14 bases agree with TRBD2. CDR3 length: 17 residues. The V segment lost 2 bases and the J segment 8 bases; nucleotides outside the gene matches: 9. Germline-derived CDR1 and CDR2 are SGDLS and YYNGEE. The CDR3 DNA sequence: TGTGCCAGCAGCGTGGGTGGGACTAGCGGGAGAGTCTATGAGCAGTTCTTC. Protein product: CASSVGGTSGRVYEQFF.

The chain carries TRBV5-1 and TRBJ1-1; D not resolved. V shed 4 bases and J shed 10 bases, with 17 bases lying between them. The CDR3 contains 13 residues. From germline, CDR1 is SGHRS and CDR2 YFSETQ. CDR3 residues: CASSPGPQPAAFF. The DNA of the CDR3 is TGCGCCAGCAGCCCTGGGCCACAACCCGCAGCTTTCTTT.

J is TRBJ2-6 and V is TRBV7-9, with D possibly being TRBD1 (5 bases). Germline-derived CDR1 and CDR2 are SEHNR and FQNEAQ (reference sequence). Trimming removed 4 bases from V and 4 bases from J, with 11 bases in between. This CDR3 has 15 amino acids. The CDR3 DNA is TGTGCCAGCAGCTCTAACTGGGGCGGGGCCAACGTCCTGACTTTC. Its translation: CASSSNWGGANVLTF. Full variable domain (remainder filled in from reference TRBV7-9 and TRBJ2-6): DTGVSQNPRHKITKRGQNVTFRCDPISEHNRLYWYRQTLGQGPEFLTYFQNEAQLEKSRLLSDRFSAERPKGSFSTLEIQRTEQGDSAMYLCASSSNWGGANVLTFGAGSRLTVL.

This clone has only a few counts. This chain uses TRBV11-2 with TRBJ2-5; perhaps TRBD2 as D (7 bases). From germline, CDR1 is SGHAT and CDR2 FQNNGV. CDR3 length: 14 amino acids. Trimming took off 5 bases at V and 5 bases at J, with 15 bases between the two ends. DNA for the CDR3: TGTGCCAGCAGCCCGACTAGCACAGGGGAGACCCAGTACTTC. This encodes CASSPTSTGETQYF.

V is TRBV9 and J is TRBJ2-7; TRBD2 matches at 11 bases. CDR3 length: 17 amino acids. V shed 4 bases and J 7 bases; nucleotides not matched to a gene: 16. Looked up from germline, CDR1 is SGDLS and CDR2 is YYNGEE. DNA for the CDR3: TGTGCCAGCAGCAAAGGGACTAGCGGAACTAATTTGAGGGAGCAGTACTTC. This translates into CASSKGTSGTNLREQYF.